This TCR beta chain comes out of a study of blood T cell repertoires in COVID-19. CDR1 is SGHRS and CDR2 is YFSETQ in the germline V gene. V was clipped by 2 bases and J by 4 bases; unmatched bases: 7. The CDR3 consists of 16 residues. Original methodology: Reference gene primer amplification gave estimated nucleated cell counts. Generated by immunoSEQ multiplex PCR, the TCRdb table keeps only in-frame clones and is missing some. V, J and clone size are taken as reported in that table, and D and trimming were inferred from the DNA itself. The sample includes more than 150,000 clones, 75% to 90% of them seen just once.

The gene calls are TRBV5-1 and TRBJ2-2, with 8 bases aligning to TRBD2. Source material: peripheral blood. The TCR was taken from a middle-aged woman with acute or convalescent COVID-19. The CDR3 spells CASSLHFAGGTGELFF. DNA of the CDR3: TGCGCCAGCAGCTTACACTTTGCGGGAGGCACCGGGGAGCTGTTTTTT.